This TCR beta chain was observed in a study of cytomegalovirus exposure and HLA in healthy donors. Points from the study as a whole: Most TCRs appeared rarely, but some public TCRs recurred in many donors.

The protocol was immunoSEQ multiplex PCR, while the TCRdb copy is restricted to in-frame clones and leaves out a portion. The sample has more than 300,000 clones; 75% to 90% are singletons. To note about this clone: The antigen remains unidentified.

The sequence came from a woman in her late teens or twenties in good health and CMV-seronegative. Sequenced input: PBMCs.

DNA of the CDR3: TGTGCCAGCAGCGTATCCGGGGTTCTCAATGAAAAACTGTTTTTT. Protein: CASSVSGVLNEKLFF. The V and J genes are TRBV9 and TRBJ1-4; D is ambiguous. Germline loops: CDR1 SGDLS, CDR2 YYNGEE. With 1 base removed from V and 5 bases from J, the gap between germline ends came to 12 bases. The CDR3 totals 15 residues.